What follows are 17 T cell receptor beta chains derived from one specimen sequenced in a study of shared clonotypes between healthy human individuals. TCRdb keeps only in-frame clones here, not all; method: immunoSEQ multiplex PCR. Of about 710,000 clones in the sample, roughly 72% were seen once. Sequences were obtained from memory CD4+ T cells sorted from blood. The sample's subset: CD45RA-negative fraction. These receptors were collected from a woman aged 25 to 39 in good health.

The rearrangement joins TRBV28 to TRBJ1-1, with 9 positions matching TRBD1. From germline, CDR1 is MDHEN and CDR2 SYDVKM. There are 15 residues in the CDR3. J gave up 6 bases and V 7 bases, and 12 bases lay outside the gene matches. The CDR3 coding sequence is TGTGCCAGCATCCAACAGGGGGCATGGCAGGCTGAAGCTTTCTTT. It specifies CASIQQGAWQAEAFF. Complete variable domain (other parts from reference TRBV28 and TRBJ1-1): DVKVTQSSRYLVKRTGEKVFLECVQDMDHENMFWYRQDPGLGLRLIYFSYDVKMKEKGDIPEGYSVSREKKERFSLILESASTNQTSMYLCASIQQGAWQAEAFFGQGTRLTVV.

The chain uses TRBV5-4 and TRBJ1-3; 7 bases fit TRBD1. The CDR3 has 16 amino acids. V lost 4 bases to trimming and J lost 0 bases; unmatched junction nucleotides: 7. Per the germline V gene, CDR1 is SGHNT and CDR2 is YYREEE (reference sequence). The CDR3, as DNA: TGTGCCAGCAGCGTCGACAGGGCTAGCTCTGGAAACACCATATATTTT. Translation gives CASSVDRASSGNTIYF.

Note on this clone: The germline gene is not matched at one end of the junction; a read error may be the cause. Other nucleotide sequences from this sample produce the same CDR3. The rearrangement links TRBV5-1 to TRBJ1-5; unclear D gene. Germline assignment: CDR1 SGHRS and CDR2 YFSETQ. The CDR3 consists of 13 residues. CDR3 coding DNA: TGTGCCAGCAGCTGGCAGGGCAATCAGCCCCAGCATTTT. As protein: CASSWQGNQPQHF.

The chain recombines TRBV5-6 with TRBJ2-7; 8 bases are shared with TRBD1. The CDR3 extends over 15 amino acids. Germline loops: CDR1 SGHDT, CDR2 YYEEEE. V lost 5 bases to trimming and J lost 6 bases; unmatched junction nucleotides: 13. The CDR3 DNA reads as TGTGCCAGCAGTTGGGCAGGGGGCGCCGGCGGCGAGCAGTACTTC. Its protein product is CASSWAGGAGGEQYF.

This clone has more than one count but fewer than ten. The chain has TRBV27 and TRBJ2-7, with 15 bases fitting TRBD2. Germline CDR1 and CDR2: MNHEY and SMNVEV (reference sequence). The CDR3 has 17 residues. Unmatched junction bases numbered 7, after V lost 7 bases and J lost 0 bases. This chain's CDR3 is CASKRGLAGGYSYEQYF. The CDR3, as DNA: TGTGCCAGCAAACGGGGACTAGCGGGAGGTTACTCCTACGAGCAGTACTTC.

This chain uses TRBV5-8 with TRBJ1-4; 7 positions match TRBD1. Germline CDR1 reads SGHTS; CDR2 reads YDEGEE. V shed 4 bases, J shed 2 bases, and the junction held 5 bases outside the gene matches. CDR3 size: 15 residues. The CDR3, as DNA: TGTGCCAGCAGCGCGACGGGACAGACTAATGAAAAACTGTTTTTT. This gives the protein CASSATGQTNEKLFF.

The rearrangement uses TRBV7-8 and TRBJ1-5; 7 bases are shared with TRBD1. Looked up from germline, CDR1 is SGHVS and CDR2 is FQNEAQ. V was pared by 5 bases and J by 3 bases, with 7 bases of the junction left unmatched. The length of the CDR3 is 15 residues. CDR3 sequence reads: CASSGSGTVNQPQHF. As DNA, the CDR3 is TGTGCCAGCAGCGGATCCGGGACAGTCAATCAGCCCCAGCATTTT.

This chain joins TRBV30 and TRBJ1-3; the D is unclear. Germline values: CDR1 GTSNPN, CDR2 SVGIG (reference sequence). V lost 1 base, J lost 2 bases, and 6 bases lay in between. The CDR3 totals 13 residues. The CDR3 loop reads CAWSAGTGNTIYF. The CDR3 bases are TGTGCCTGGAGTGCCGGGACTGGAAACACCATATATTTT.

The CDR3 is CATSRVGSFNTEAFF. The CDR3 region has the DNA TGTGCCACCAGCAGAGTAGGGTCTTTCAACACTGAAGCTTTCTTT. V gene TRBV15 combines with J gene TRBJ1-1; D not certain. From germline, CDR1 is LNHNV and CDR2 YYDKDF (reference sequence). The CDR3 contains 15 residues. Trimming shortened V by 1 base and J by 2 bases, and 11 bases separated the two germline ends. Based on the CDR3 plus reference TRBV15 and TRBJ1-1, the full variable domain is DAMVIQNPRYQVTQFGKPVTLSCSQTLNHNVMYWYQQKSSQAPKLLFHYYDKDFNNEADTPDNFQSRRPNTSFCFLDIRSPGLGDTAMYLCATSRVGSFNTEAFFGQGTRLTVV.

This sequence joins TRBV6-5 and TRBJ2-5; 12 nucleotides align to TRBD2. There are 16 residues in the CDR3. Germline CDR1 reads MNHEY; CDR2 reads SVGAGI. V shed 0 bases, J shed 7 bases, and the junction held 6 bases outside the gene matches. Here the CDR3 DNA reads TGTGCCAGCAGTTACTCGCCTAGCGGGAGGGTAGGGACCCAGTACTTC. This translates into CASSYSPSGRVGTQYF.

V gene TRBV6-6 combines with J gene TRBJ2-7; D ambiguous. The CDR3 consists of 16 residues. The V gene lost 0 bases and the J gene lost 7 bases, with 19 bases spanning the gap. From germline, CDR1 is MNHNY and CDR2 SVGAGI (reference sequence). The CDR3 sequence is CASSYSMVDTPEEQYF. The DNA of the CDR3 is TGTGCCAGCAGTTACTCGATGGTCGACACCCCGGAGGAGCAGTACTTC.

The rearrangement uses TRBV4-1 and TRBJ2-3; 7 nucleotides line up with TRBD1. V shed 3 bases, J shed 6 bases, and the junction held 12 bases outside the gene matches. The CDR3 has 16 residues. Germline CDR1 MGHRA, CDR2 YSYEKL. The CDR3 DNA reads TGCGCCAGCAGCCAGGGTACAGGGGATGGTCGGGATACGCAGTATTTT. This gives the protein CASSQGTGDGRDTQYF.

V usage is TRBV10-1 and J usage is TRBJ1-1, with D possibly being TRBD1 (5 bases). V lost 5 bases and J 4 bases, leaving 14 bases between the germline ends. Germline lookup yields CDR1 WNHNN and CDR2 SYGVQD (reference sequence). The CDR3 is made up of 14 amino acids. The CDR3 coding sequence is TGCGCCAGCAGTACAGGTCCCTTGAGCACTGAAGCTTTCTTT. It is translated as CASSTGPLSTEAFF.

This clone was recorded once. The rearrangement links TRBV11-3 to TRBJ2-5; D possibly corresponds to TRBD2 (5 bases). The CDR3 consists of 14 residues. Per germline, CDR1 SGHNT and CDR2 YENEEA. V was clipped by 1 base and J by 4 bases, with 10 bases between them. DNA of the CDR3: TGTGCCAGCAGCTTAGGCACGGGGTCAGAGACCCAGTACTTC. Its protein product is CASSLGTGSETQYF.

The gene calls are TRBV4-2 and TRBJ1-4, with D perhaps matching TRBD1 (6 bases). Between the trimmed V and J ends, which lost 4 bases and 0 bases, there was a span of 18 bases. This CDR3 has 18 residues. CDR1 is LGHNA and CDR2 is YNFKEQ in the germline V gene. Written as DNA, the CDR3 is TGTGCCAGCAGCCGTACCCCCCGAGGACAGTCAACTAATGAAAAACTGTTTTTT. This sequence encodes CASSRTPRGQSTNEKLFF.

The rearrangement joins TRBV6-1 to TRBJ1-5, with TRBD1 matching over 9 bases. This CDR3 has 16 residues. V dropped 3 bases and J dropped 3; count of bases not matched to a gene: 6. CDR1 is MNHNS and CDR2 is SASEGT in the germline V gene. CDR3 amino acids: CASSEGGQGFNQPQHF. As DNA, the CDR3 is TGTGCCAGCAGTGAGGGGGGACAGGGCTTCAATCAGCCCCAGCATTTT.

The chain couples TRBV6-5 to TRBJ2-7; the match to TRBD2 covers 14 bases. Trimming took 4 bases from V and 6 from J; bases not matched to a gene: 2. Germline lookup yields CDR1 MNHEY and CDR2 SVGAGI. The CDR3 extends over 14 amino acids. CDR3 DNA: TGTGCCAGCAGTTCCGGACTAGCGGGGGGCGAGCAGTACTTC. It codes for CASSSGLAGGEQYF.